The T cell receptor beta chain under discussion was sequenced for a study of persistence of HIV-infected CD4 T cells. Study-level information: The sample holds CD4+ T cells responsive to CMV or HIV-1 Gag. Findings and limits, study-wide: Antigen-responding cells were enriched for degenerate expanded CDR3beta sequences.

The stimulus was lysate of CMV-infected fibroblasts, about 10 ug/mL. CD40L/CD69 double-negative CD45RO-high memory CD4+ T cells were collected. Donors had undetectable plasma HIV-1 RNA, under 50 copies/mL, for 4+ years. This was the immunoSEQ version 4 assay in survey mode. The data were produced by immunoSEQ multiplex PCR, yet TCRdb's version contains in-frame clones alone and is incomplete. The profile shows more than 30,000 clones, around 80% of them singletons. The V end lost 8 bases, the J end lost 7 bases, and 15 bases lay between the germline ends. Germline V gene sequence: CDR1 LNHDA, CDR2 SQIVND (reference sequence). CDR3 length equals 14 residues. About this clone: Its antigen is not known.

This rearrangement joins TRBV19 to TRBJ1-6; D is unclear. This TCR was recovered from an adult man with HIV who was CMV-seropositive. Here the sequenced sample was CD4+ T cells sorted from PBMCs after approximately 18-hour stimulation, taken from a patient who received antiretroviral therapy. CDR3 loop: CASGRAGLNSPLHF. CDR3 DNA sequence: TGTGCCAGTGGACGAGCAGGACTCAATTCACCCCTCCACTTT.